This T cell receptor (beta chain) was captured in a study of blood T cells in healthy people across ages. Total RNA was extracted at no less than 5.5 micrograms per sample. Germline-derived CDR1 and CDR2 are MNHEY and SVGAGI. This CDR3 contains 14 residues. V was clipped by 7 bases and J by 2 bases, with 13 bases between them. Next came a second PCR, run for roughly 6 to 11 cycles, which used a sample-barcoded 5' primer along with a J-beta primer mix. MiXCR, run by TCRdb on the 5' RACE reads, gives a single entry per CDR3 protein. The sample has 1.5 million to 2 million distinct CDR3 sequences, around half seen once.

The clonotype was recovered from a woman aged 40 to 55 in good health. The sample was blood. The chain is built from TRBV6-5 and TRBJ2-3, with D possibly matching TRBD1 (5 bases). CDR3 coding DNA: TGTGCCAGCACCACAACAGGTCACACAGATACGCAGTATTTT. Amino acids: CASTTTGHTDTQYF.